This T cell receptor (beta chain) was observed in a study of T cells in narcolepsy. Data came from immunoSEQ multiplex PCR; TCRdb stores just in-frame clones and leaves some out. The table lists about 40,000 clones, approximately 89% of them singletons. This clone was counted a single time. Per germline, CDR1 SGDLS and CDR2 YYNGEE. The CDR3 is 17 amino acids. V trimming: 2 bases; J trimming: 2 bases; junction bases outside the gene matches: 6. Input material: CD45RA- memory CD4+ T cells from PBMCs. The clonotype originates from a human donor with narcolepsy. The chain is built from TRBV9 and TRBJ2-3; 12 bases line up with TRBD2. CDR3 sequence reads: CASSVLAGGPLTDTQYF. CDR3 coding DNA: TGTGCCAGCAGCGTTCTAGCGGGGGGGCCTCTCACAGATACGCAGTATTTT. Looking up the rest from reference TRBV9 and TRBJ2-3 gives the full variable domain: DSGVTQTPKHLITATGQRVTLRCSPRSGDLSVYWYQQSLDQGLQFLIQYYNGEERAKGNILERFSAQQFPDLHSELNLSSLELGDSALYFCASSVLAGGPLTDTQYFGPGTRLTVL.